The present entry profiles one TCR beta chain with its context. Its antigen remains unidentified. In the same sample, other DNA sequences code for this CDR3. Germline V gene sequence: CDR1 SGHAT, CDR2 FQNNGV. V shed 1 base and J shed 0 bases, with 13 bases lying between them. The CDR3 spans 17 residues. This sample was included in a study of cytomegalovirus exposure and HLA in healthy donors. Study observations and caveats: Compared with the roughly 700-donor mean, an Asian-associated ancestry cluster reportedly had fewer N-insertions, according to a later analysis. More clonal expansion characterized HLA-associated TCR beta chains than equally common others in a later analysis. TCR beta chain V- and J-gene trimming was linked, in a later analysis, to a missense variant in DCLRE1C. Among the sequence variants, a highly shared cluster was likely an artifact of sequencing.

13 Jbeta primers and 60 Vbeta primers were used for the PCR. Profiling relied on immunoSEQ multiplex PCR, and the TCRdb table lists in-frame clones only, not all of them. The repertoire holds about 130,000 clones, with just under 75% as singletons. The sequence came from a man aged 35 to 55 in good health and CMV-seropositive. The chain uses TRBV11-2 and TRBJ1-5; D possibly corresponds to TRBD1 (5 bases). The sequencing input was PBMCs. The CDR3 region is CASSLGQGPYSNQPQHF. The CDR3 nucleotides read TGTGCCAGCAGCTTAGGGCAGGGTCCATATAGCAATCAGCCCCAGCATTTT.